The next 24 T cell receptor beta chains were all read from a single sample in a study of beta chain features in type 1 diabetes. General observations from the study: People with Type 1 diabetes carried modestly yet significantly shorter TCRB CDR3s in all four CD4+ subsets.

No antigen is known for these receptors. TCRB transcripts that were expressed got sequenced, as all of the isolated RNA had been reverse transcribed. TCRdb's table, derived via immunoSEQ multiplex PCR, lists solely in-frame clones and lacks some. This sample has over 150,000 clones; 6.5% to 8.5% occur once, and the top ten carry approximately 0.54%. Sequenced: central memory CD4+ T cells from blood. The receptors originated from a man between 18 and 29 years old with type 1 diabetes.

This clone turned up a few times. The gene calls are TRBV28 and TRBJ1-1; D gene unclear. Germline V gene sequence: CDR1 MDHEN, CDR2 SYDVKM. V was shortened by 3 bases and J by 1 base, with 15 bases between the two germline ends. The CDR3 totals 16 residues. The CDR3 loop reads CASSFVGQTRNTEAFF. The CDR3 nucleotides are TGTGCCAGCAGTTTTGTCGGGCAAACTAGGAACACTGAAGCTTTCTTT.

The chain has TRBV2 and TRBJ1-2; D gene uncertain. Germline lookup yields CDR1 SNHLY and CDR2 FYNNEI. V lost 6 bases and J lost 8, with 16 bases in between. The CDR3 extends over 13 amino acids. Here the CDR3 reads CASSVDGRGGYTF. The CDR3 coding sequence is TGTGCCAGCAGCGTGGACGGGAGAGGAGGCTACACCTTC.

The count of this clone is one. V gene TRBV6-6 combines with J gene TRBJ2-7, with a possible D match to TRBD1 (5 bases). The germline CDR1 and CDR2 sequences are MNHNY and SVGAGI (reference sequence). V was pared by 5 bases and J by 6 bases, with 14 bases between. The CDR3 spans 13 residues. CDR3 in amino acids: CASSLQGSSEQYF. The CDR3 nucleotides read TGTGCCAGCAGTCTTCAGGGATCTAGCGAGCAGTACTTC.

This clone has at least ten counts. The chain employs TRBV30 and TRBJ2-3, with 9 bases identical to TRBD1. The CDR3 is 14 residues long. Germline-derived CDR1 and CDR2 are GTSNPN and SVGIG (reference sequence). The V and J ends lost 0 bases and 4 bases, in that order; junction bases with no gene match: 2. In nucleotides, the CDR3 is TGTGCCTGGAGTGTCACAGGGGGCTCAGATACGCAGTATTTT. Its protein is CAWSVTGGSDTQYF.

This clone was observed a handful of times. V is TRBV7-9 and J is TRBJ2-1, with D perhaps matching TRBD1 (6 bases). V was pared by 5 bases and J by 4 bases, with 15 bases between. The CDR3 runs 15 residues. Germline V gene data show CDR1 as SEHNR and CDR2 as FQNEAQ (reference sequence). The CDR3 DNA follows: TGTGCCAGCAGCAGAGGGGGACACCAGTACAATGAGCAGTTCTTC. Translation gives CASSRGGHQYNEQFF.

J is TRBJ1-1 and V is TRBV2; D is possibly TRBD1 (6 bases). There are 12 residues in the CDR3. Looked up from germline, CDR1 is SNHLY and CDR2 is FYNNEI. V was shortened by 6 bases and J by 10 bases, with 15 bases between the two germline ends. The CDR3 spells CASRATGLGAFF. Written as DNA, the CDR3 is TGTGCCAGCAGAGCTACAGGGTTAGGAGCTTTCTTT.

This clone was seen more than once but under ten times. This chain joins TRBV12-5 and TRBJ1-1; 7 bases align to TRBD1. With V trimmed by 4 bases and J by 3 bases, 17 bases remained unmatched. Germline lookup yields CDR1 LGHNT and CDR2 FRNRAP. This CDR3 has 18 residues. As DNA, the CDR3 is TGTGCTAGTGGTTGGGGCCCGAAACAGGGGCGGAGAGACACTGAAGCTTTCTTT. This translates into CASGWGPKQGRRDTEAFF.

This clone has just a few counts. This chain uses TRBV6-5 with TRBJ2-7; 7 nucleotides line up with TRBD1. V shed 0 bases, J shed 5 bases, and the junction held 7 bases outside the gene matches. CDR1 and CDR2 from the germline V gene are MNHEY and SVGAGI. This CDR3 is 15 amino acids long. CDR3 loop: CASSYSAGGKHEQYF. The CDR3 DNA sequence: TGTGCCAGCAGTTACTCGGCAGGGGGTAAGCACGAGCAGTACTTC.

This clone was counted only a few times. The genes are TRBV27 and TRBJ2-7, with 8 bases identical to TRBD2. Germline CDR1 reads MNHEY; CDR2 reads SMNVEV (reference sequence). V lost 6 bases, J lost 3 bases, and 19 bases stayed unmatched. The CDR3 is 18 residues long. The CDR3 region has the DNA TGTGCCAGCAGCAGCCTAGGAGCGGGAGTTAATTACCGCTACGAGCAGTACTTC. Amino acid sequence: CASSSLGAGVNYRYEQYF.

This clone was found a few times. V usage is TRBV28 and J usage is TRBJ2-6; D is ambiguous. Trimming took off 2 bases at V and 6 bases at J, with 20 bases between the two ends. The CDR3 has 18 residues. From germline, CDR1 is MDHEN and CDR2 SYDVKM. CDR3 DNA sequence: TGTGCCAGCAGTTTAGAAACTATCGACCAGAGTTTGGCCAACGTCCTGACTTTC. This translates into CASSLETIDQSLANVLTF.

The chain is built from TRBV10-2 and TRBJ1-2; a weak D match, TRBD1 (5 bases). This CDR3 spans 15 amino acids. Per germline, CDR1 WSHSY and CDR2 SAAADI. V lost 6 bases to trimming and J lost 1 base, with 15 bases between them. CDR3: CASRDDRNYNYGYTF. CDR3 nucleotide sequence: TGCGCCAGCAGAGACGACAGAAACTATAACTATGGCTACACCTTC.

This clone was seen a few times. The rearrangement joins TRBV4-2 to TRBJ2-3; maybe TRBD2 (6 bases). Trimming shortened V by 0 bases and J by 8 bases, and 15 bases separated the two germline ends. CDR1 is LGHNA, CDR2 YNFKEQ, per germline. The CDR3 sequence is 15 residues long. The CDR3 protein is CASSQDYGVGGTQYF. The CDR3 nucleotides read TGTGCCAGCAGCCAAGATTACGGGGTCGGGGGTACGCAGTATTTT.

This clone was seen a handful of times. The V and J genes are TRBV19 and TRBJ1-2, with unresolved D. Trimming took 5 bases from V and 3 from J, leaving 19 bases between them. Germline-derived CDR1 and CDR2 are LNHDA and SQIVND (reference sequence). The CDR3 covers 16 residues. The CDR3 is CASSPPSGSGDYGYTF. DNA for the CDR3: TGTGCCAGTAGTCCCCCGAGCGGGAGTGGGGACTATGGCTACACCTTC.

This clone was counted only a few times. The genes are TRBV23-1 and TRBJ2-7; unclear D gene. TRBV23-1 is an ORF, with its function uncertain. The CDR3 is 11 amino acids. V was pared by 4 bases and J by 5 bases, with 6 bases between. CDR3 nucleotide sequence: TGCGCCAGCAGTCCTCTCCACGAGCAGTACTTC. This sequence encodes CASSPLHEQYF.

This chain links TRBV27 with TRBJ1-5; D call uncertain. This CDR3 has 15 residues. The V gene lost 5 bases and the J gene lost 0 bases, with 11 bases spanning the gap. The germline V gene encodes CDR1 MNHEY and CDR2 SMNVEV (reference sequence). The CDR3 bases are TGTGCCAGCAGTCGTACAGAAAATAGCAATCAGCCCCAGCATTTT. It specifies CASSRTENSNQPQHF.

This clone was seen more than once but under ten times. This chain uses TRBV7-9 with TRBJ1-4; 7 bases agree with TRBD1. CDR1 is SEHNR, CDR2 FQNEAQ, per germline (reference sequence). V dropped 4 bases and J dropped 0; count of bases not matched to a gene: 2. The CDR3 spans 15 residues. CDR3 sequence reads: CASSYRGTTNEKLFF. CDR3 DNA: TGTGCCAGCAGCTACAGGGGAACAACTAATGAAAAACTGTTTTTT. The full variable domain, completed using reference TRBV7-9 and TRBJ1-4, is DTGVSQNPRHKITKRGQNVTFRCDPISEHNRLYWYRQTLGQGPEFLTYFQNEAQLEKSRLLSDRFSAERPKGSFSTLEIQRTEQGDSAMYLCASSYRGTTNEKLFFGSGTQLSVL.

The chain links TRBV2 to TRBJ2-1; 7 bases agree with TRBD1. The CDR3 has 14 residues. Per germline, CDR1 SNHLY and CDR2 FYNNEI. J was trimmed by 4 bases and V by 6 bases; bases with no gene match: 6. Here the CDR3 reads CASSPGTAYNEQFF. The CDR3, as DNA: TGTGCCAGCAGCCCCGGGACAGCATACAATGAGCAGTTCTTC. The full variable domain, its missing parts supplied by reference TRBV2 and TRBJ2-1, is EPEVTQTPSHQVTQMGQEVILRCVPISNHLYFYWYRQILGQKVEFLVSFYNNEISEKSEIFDDQFSVERPDGSNFTLKIRSTKLEDSAMYFCASSPGTAYNEQFFGPGTRLTVL.

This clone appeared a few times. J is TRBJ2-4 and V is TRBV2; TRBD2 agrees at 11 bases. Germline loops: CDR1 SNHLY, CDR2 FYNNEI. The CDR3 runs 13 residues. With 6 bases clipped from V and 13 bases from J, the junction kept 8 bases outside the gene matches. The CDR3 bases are TGTGCCAGCAGGGAGACGGGACTAGCGGACCAGTACTTC. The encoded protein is CASRETGLADQYF.

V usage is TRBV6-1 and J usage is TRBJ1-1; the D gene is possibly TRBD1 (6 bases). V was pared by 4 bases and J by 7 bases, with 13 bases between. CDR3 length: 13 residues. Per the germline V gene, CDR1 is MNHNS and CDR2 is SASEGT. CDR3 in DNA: TGTGCCAGCAGTGGTATGGGGGCGGGTGAAGCTTTCTTT. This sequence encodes CASSGMGAGEAFF.

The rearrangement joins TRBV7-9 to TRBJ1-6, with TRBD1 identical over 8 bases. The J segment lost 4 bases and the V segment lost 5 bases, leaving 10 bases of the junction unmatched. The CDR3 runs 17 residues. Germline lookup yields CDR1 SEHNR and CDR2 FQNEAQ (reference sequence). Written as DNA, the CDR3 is TGTGCCAGCAGCCAAGGACAGGGAAGCGGGTATAATTCACCCCTCCACTTT. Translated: CASSQGQGSGYNSPLHF.

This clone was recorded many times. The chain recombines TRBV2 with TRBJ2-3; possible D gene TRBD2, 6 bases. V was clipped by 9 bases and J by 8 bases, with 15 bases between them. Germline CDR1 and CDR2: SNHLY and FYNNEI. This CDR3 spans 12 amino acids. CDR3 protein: CARGSQGGTQYF. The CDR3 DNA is TGTGCCAGAGGGTCGCAGGGAGGTACGCAGTATTTT.

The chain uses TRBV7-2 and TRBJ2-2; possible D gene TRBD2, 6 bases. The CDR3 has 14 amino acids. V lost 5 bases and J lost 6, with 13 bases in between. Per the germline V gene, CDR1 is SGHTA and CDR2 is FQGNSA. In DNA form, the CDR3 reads TGTGCCAGCAGCACTCAACGCGGGGCCGGGGAGCTGTTTTTT. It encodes CASSTQRGAGELFF.

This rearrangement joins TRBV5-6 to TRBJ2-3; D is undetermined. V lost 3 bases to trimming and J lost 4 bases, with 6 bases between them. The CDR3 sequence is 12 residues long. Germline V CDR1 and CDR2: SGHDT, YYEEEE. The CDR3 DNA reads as TGTGCCAGCAGCTGGGCGTCAGATACGCAGTATTTT. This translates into CASSWASDTQYF.

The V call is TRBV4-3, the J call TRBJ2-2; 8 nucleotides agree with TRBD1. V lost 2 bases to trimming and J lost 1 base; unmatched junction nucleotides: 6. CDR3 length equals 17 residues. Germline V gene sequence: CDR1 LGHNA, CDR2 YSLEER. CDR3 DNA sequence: TGCGCCAGCAGCCAACTTACCGGGACAGGGAACACCGGGGAGCTGTTTTTT. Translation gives CASSQLTGTGNTGELFF.